This TCR beta chain was retrieved from a study of OX40 agonist ivuxolimab in advanced cancers. The study, taken as a whole, reports: In a subset of nonresponders, normalized T-cell clonal expansion was also low.

With regard to this clone: Its target is not known.

The method was immunoSEQ multiplex PCR; TCRdb's version includes in-frame clones alone and lacks a portion of them. Of approximately 66,000 clones in the sample, around 88% were seen once. Here the sequenced sample was CD4+ or CD8+ T cells sorted from blood, taken in a trial of the OX40 agonist ivuxolimab. The TCR was taken from an adult with an advanced solid tumor such as melanoma, head and neck, liver or kidney cancer.

The CDR3 DNA is TGTGCCAGCAGTGAAGTTTCCCCCGCGAACACCGGGGAGCTGTTTTTT. As protein: CASSEVSPANTGELFF. The gene calls are TRBV2 and TRBJ2-2; the D is unclear. Trimming stripped 1 base from V and 0 bases from J, with 9 bases between. The CDR3 extends over 16 amino acids. Germline CDR1 reads SNHLY; CDR2 reads FYNNEI. The entire variable domain, with the rest obtained from reference TRBV2 and TRBJ2-2, is as follows: EPEVTQTPSHQVTQMGQEVILRCVPISNHLYFYWYRQILGQKVEFLVSFYNNEISEKSEIFDDQFSVERPDGSNFTLKIRSTKLEDSAMYFCASSEVSPANTGELFFGEGSRLTVL.